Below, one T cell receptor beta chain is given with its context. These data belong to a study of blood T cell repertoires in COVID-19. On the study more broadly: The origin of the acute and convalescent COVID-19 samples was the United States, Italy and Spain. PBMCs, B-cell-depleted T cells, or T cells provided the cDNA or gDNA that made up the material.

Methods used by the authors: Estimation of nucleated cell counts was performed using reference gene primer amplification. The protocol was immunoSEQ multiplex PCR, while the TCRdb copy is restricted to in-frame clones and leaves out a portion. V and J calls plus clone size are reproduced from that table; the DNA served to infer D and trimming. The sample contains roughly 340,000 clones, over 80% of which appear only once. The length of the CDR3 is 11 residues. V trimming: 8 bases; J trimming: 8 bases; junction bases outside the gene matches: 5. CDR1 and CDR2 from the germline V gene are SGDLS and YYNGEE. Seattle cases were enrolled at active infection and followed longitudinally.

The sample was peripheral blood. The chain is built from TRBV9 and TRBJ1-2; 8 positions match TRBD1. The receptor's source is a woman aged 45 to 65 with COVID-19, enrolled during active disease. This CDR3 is CASTGGNGYTF. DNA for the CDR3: TGTGCCAGTACAGGGGGGAACGGCTACACCTTC.